Below are 4 T cell receptor beta chains sequenced from a single sample in a study of STAT5B mutations in CD4+ large granular lymphocyte leukemia. Only in-frame clones appear in the TCRdb table, and some are missing; sequencing was by immunoSEQ multiplex PCR. Of around 50,000 clones listed, approximately 84% are singletons. Material for sequencing was CD4+ T cells from blood buffy coats. The receptor source for this set is a human donor in good health.

The chain recombines TRBV27 with TRBJ2-1; TRBD1 matches 7 bases. CDR1 and CDR2 (germline): MNHEY, SMNVEV (reference sequence). The CDR3 has 17 amino acids. V shed 7 bases and J 4 bases; nucleotides not matched to a gene: 16. CDR3 DNA sequence: TGTGCCAGCATGTCCCTTTTCCGGGACAGAAATTACAATGAGCAGTTCTTC. Translation: CASMSLFRDRNYNEQFF.

This clone was recorded a few times. The chain links TRBV11-3 to TRBJ2-7, with no clear D. This CDR3 comprises 12 residues. Germline V lookup: CDR1 SGHNT, CDR2 YENEEA. V lost 1 base and J lost 4, with 5 bases in between. CDR3 in amino acids: CASSLASYEQYF. CDR3 nucleotide sequence: TGTGCCAGCAGCTTAGCTTCTTACGAGCAGTACTTC.

The V and J genes are TRBV2 and TRBJ2-7, with D unresolved. The CDR3 length is 12 residues. Germline CDR1 SNHLY, CDR2 FYNNEI. V lost 1 base to trimming and J lost 9 bases, with 10 bases between them. CDR3 coding DNA: TGTGCCAGCAGTGAAGGGAAGGTGGCGCAGTACTTC. Translating it yields CASSEGKVAQYF.

The rearrangement links TRBV5-4 to TRBJ2-7, with no clear D. CDR3 length: 14 residues. CDR1 is SGHNT, CDR2 YYREEE, per germline (reference sequence). Trimming pared 4 bases from V and 6 bases from J, leaving 17 bases between. DNA for the CDR3: TGTGCCAGCAGCAAGTCGACCTACCGTTCCGAGCAGTACTTC. The encoded protein is CASSKSTYRSEQYF.